This T cell receptor (beta chain) was sequenced during a study of blood T cell repertoires in COVID-19. For the study at large: The samples span acute and convalescent COVID-19 from the United States, Italy and Spain. The cDNA or gDNA used as material had been derived from T cells, B-cell-depleted T cells, or PBMCs.

Germline V lookup: CDR1 SGHTS, CDR2 YDEGEE. V lost 3 bases and J lost 4; bases outside the gene matches: 4. CDR3 size: 15 residues. Original handling: Nucleated cell counts were estimated from reference gene primer amplification. Libraries were prepared by immunoSEQ multiplex PCR; TCRdb keeps only in-frame clonotypes and omits some of them. That table furnishes V, J and clone size, whereas the DNA furnished D and trimming. The sample has 60,000 to 70,000 clones, roughly 74% seen once. Sequences were obtained from peripheral blood. The V call is TRBV5-8, the J call TRBJ2-7; TRBD2 agrees at 13 bases. The sequence was obtained from a woman of 80 years or more with acute or convalescent COVID-19. The CDR3 DNA reads TGTGCCAGCAGCTCTGGACTAGCGGGAGTATACGAGCAGTACTTC. As protein: CASSSGLAGVYEQYF.